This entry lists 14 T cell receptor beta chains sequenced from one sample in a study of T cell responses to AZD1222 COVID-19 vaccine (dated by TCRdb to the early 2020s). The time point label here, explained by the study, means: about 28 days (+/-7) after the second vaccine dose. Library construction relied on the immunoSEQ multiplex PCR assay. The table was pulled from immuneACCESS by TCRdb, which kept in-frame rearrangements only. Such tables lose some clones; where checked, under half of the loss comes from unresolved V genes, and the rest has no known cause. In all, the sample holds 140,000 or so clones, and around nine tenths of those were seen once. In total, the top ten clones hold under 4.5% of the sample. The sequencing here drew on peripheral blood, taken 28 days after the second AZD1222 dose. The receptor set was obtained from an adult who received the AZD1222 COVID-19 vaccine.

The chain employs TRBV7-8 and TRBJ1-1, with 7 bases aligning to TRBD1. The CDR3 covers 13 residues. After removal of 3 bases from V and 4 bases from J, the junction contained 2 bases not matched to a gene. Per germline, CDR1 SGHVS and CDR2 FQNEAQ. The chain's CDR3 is CASSFQGVTEAFF. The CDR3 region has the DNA TGTGCCAGCAGCTTTCAGGGGGTCACTGAAGCTTTCTTT.

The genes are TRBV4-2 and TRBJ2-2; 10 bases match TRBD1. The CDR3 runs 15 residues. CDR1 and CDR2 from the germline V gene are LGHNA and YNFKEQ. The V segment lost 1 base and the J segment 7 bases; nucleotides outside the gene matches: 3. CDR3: CASSQGGQGFGELFF. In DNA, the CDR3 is TGTGCCAGCAGCCAAGGGGGACAGGGGTTCGGGGAGCTGTTTTTT.

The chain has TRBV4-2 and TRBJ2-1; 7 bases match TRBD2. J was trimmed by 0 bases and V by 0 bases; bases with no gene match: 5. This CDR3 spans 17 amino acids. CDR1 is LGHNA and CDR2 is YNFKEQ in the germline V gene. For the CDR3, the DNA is TGTGCCAGCAGCCAAGATCTGGCGGGAGTCTCCTACAATGAGCAGTTCTTC. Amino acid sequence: CASSQDLAGVSYNEQFF.

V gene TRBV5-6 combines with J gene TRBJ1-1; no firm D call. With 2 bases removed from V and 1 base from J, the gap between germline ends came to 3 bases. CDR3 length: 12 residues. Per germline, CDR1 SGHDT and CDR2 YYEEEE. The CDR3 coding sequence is TGTGCCAGCAGCTTAGCGAACACTGAAGCTTTCTTT. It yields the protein CASSLANTEAFF.

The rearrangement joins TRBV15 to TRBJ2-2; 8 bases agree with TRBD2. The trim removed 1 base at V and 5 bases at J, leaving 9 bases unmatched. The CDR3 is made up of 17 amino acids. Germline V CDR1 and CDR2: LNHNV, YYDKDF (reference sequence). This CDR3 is CATSRGSAGGWTGELFF. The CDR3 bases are TGTGCCACCAGCAGAGGGTCTGCGGGGGGATGGACCGGGGAGCTGTTTTTT.

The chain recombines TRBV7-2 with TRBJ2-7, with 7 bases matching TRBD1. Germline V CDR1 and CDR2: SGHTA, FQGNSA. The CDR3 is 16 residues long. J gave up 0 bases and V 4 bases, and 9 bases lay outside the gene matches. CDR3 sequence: CASSSRGGQSSYEQYF. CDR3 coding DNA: TGTGCCAGCAGCTCCCGAGGGGGACAGAGCTCCTACGAGCAGTACTTC.

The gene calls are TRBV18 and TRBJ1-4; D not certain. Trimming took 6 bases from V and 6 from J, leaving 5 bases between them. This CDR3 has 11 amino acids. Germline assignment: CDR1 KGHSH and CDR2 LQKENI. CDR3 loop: CASSRYEKLFF. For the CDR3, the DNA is TGTGCCAGCTCCCGATATGAAAAACTGTTTTTT. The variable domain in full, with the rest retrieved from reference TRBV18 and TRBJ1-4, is NAGVMQNPRHLVRRRGQEARLRCSPMKGHSHVYWYRQLPEEGLKFMVYLQKENIIDESGMPKERFSAEFPKEGPSILRIQQVVRGDSAAYFCASSRYEKLFFGSGTQLSVL.

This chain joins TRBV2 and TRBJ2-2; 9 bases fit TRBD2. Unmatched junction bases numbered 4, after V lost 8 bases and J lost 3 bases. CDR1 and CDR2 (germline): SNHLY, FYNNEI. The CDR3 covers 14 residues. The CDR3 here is CASVAGGYTGELFF. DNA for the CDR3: TGTGCCAGCGTGGCGGGGGGGTACACCGGGGAGCTGTTTTTT.

Here the CDR3 reads CASSRPGLHYGYTF. Here the CDR3 DNA reads TGTGCCAGCAGTCGTCCGGGACTGCACTATGGCTACACCTTC. The chain joins TRBV28 to TRBJ1-2, with TRBD1 as a possible D gene (5 bases). Germline values: CDR1 MDHEN, CDR2 SYDVKM. Trimming cost V 5 bases and J 3 bases, with 13 bases left between them. This CDR3 region has 14 residues.

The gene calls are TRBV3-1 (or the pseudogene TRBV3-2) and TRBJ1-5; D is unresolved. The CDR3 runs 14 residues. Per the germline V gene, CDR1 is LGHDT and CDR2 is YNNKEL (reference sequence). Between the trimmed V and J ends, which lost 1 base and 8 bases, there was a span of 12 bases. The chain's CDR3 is CASSQGAFEEPQHF. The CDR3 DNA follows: TGTGCCAGCAGCCAAGGTGCTTTTGAGGAGCCCCAGCATTTT.

CDR3 sequence: CASSPGKGPQHF. CDR3 sequence (DNA): TGTGCCAGCAGTCCGGGGAAGGGGCCCCAGCATTTT. The genes are TRBV12-3 or TRBV12-4 and TRBJ1-5; unclear D gene. V lost 5 bases to trimming and J lost 9 bases, with 11 bases between them. This CDR3 has 12 amino acids.

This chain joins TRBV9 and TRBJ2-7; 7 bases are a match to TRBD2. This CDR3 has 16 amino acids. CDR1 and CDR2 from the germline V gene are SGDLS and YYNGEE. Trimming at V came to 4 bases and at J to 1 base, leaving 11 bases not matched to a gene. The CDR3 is CASSPEASGVSYEQYF. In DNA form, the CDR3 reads TGTGCCAGCAGCCCAGAGGCAAGCGGGGTATCCTACGAGCAGTACTTC.

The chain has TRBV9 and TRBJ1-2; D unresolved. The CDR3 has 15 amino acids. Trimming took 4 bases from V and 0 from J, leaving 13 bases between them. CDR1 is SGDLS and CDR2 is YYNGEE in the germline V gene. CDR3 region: CASSPQTFANYGYTF. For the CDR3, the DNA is TGTGCCAGCAGCCCCCAAACCTTTGCTAACTATGGCTACACCTTC.

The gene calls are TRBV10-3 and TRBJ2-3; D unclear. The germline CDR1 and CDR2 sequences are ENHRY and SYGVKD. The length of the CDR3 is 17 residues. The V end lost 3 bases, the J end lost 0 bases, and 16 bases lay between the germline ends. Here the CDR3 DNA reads TGTGCCATCAGTGAACCGTTGGGGAAGGGTAGCACAGATACGCAGTATTTT. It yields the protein CAISEPLGKGSTDTQYF.